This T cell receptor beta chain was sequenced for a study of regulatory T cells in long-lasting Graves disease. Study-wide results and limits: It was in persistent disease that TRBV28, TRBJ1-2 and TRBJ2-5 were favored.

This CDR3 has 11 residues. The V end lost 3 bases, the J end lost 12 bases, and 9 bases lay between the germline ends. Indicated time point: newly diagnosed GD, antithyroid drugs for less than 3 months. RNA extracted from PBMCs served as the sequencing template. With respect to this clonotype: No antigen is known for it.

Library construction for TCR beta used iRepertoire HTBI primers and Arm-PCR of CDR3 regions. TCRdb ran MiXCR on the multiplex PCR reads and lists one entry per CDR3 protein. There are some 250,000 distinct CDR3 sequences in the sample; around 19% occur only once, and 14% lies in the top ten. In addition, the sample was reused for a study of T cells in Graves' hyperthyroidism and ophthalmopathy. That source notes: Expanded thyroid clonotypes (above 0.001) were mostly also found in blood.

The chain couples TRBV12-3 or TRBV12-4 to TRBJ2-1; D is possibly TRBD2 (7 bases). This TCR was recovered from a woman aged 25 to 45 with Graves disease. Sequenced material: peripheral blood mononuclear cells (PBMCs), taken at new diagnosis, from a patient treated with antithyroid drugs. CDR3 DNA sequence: TGTGCCAGCAGTTTGGGGGGGCCGCAGTTCTTC. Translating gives CASSLGGPQFF.